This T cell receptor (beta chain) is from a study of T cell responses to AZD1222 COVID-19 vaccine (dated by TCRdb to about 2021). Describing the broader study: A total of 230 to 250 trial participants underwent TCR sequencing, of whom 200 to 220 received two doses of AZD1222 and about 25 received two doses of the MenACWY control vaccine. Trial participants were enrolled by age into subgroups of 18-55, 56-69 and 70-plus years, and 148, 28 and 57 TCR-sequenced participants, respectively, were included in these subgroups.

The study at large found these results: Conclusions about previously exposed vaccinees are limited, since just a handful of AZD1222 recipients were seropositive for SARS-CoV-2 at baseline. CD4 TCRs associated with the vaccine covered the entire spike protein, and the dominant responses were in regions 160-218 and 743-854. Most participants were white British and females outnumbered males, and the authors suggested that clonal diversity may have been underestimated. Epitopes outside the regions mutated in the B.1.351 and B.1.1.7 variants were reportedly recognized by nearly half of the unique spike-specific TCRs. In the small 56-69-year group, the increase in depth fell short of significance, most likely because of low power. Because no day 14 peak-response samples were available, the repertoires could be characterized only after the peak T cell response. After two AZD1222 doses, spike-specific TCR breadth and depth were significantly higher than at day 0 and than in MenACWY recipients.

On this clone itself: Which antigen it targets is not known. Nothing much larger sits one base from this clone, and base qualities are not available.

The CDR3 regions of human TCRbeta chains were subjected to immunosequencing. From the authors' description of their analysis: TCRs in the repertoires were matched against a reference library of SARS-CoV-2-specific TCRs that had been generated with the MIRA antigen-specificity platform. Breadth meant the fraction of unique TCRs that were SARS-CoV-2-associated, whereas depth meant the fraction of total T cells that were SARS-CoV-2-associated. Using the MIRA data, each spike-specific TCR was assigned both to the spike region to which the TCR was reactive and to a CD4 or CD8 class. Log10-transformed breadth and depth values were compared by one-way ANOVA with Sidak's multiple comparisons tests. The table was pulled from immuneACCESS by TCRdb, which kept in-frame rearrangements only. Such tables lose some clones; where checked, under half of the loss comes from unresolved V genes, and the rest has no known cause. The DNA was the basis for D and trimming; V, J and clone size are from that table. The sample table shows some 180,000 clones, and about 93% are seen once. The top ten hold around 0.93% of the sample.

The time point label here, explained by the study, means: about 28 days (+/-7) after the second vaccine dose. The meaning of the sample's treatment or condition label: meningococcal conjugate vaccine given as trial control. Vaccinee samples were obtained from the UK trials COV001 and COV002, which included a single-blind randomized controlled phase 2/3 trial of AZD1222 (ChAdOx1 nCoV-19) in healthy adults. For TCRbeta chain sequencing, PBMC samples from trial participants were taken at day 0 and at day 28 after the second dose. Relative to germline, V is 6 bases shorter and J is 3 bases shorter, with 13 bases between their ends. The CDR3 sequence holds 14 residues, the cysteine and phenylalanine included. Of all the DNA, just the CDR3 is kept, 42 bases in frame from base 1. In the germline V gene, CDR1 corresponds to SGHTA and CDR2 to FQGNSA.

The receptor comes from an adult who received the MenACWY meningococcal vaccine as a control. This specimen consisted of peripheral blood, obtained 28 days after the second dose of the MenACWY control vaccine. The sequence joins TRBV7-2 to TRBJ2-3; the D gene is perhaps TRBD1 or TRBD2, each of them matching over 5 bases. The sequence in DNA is TGTGCCAGCAGTCGGGTCTGGGGGACAGATACGCAGTATTTT. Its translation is CASSRVWGTDTQYF.